This T cell receptor (beta chain) stems from a study of blood T cell repertoires in COVID-19. Study in general: The study drew acute and convalescent COVID-19 samples from the United States, Italy and Spain.

Sequencing used immunoSEQ multiplex PCR; TCRdb keeps in-frame clones, though not all of them. The profile covers some 370,000 clones, with roughly 90% appearing a single time and more than 0.95% taken by the ten largest. The trim removed 4 bases at V and 4 bases at J, leaving 17 bases unmatched. CDR1 and CDR2 from the germline V gene are MDHEN and SYDVKM. The CDR3 length is 18 residues. The genes are TRBV28 and TRBJ2-7; 9 nucleotides align to TRBD1. The TCR comes from a man aged 35 to 55 with acute or convalescent COVID-19. Source material: peripheral blood. In DNA, the CDR3 is TGTGCCAGCAGTTCCCCAATCCGACGGGACAGGGATGAGTACGAGCAGTACTTC. Translating gives CASSSPIRRDRDEYEQYF.